Presented here are 15 T cell receptor beta chains from one specimen sequenced in a study of CD8 T cells in ankylosing spondylitis. Study-level findings and limits: Within ankylosing spondylitis blood, a TCR beta motif made up of under 10 highly homologous variants appeared to be characteristic.

Each CDR3 protein gets one entry after TCRdb re-called the 5' RACE reads with MiXCR. The table has under 950,000 distinct CDR3 sequences, around a fifth seen once. Their recognized antigens are unknown. Material for sequencing was blood, either unsorted or a sorted T cell fraction (not recorded which). The receptors originated from a male donor with ankylosing spondylitis.

This clonotype was detected only a few times. This chain joins TRBV29-1 and TRBJ2-2; D might be TRBD1 (5 bases). V lost 6 bases and J lost 4, with 9 bases in between. Germline CDR1 SQVTM, CDR2 ANQGSEA. The CDR3 spans 12 residues. Here the CDR3 DNA reads TGCAGCGTCTCTAGGGGCACCGGGGAGCTGTTTTTT. Its translation is CSVSRGTGELFF.

This clonotype was detected a few times. The chain has TRBV18 and TRBJ2-2, with 9 bases that match TRBD1. V was pared by 2 bases and J by 1 base, with 2 bases of the junction left unmatched. The CDR3 consists of 16 residues. The germline V gene encodes CDR1 KGHSH and CDR2 LQKENI. CDR3 bases: TGTGCCAGCTCACCAACGGGACAGGGGAACACCGGGGAGCTGTTTTTT. Translated: CASSPTGQGNTGELFF.

The V gene is TRBV5-6, the J gene TRBJ1-3; 8 nucleotides align to TRBD1. Germline-derived CDR1 and CDR2 are SGHDT and YYEEEE. The CDR3 runs to 16 residues. Trimming took 4 bases from V and 0 from J; bases not matched to a gene: 6. The CDR3 DNA reads as TGTGCCAGCAGCGTCAGGACAGGGCGCTCTGGAAACACCATATATTTT. Encoded protein: CASSVRTGRSGNTIYF.

Only a few counts were recorded for this clonotype. The chain has TRBV6-2 or TRBV6-3 and TRBJ2-7; no clear D gene. CDR1 MNHEY and CDR2 SVGEGT come from the germline V gene. The CDR3 sequence is 14 residues long. V gave up 2 bases and J gave up 0 bases, with 8 bases separating them. CDR3 region: CASSYLSYSYEQYF. DNA of the CDR3: TGTGCCAGCAGTTACCTCAGCTACTCCTACGAGCAGTACTTC.

This clonotype was counted at least ten times. The V call is TRBV12-3 or TRBV12-4, the J call TRBJ1-2; 9 bases match TRBD1. V gave up 6 bases and J gave up 7 bases; unmatched junction bases: 9. The CDR3 is 14 residues long. CDR3 nucleotide sequence: TGTGCCAGCAGCGCGGACAGGGGAACCGGTGGCTACACCTTC. It specifies CASSADRGTGGYTF.

This chain joins TRBV12-3 or TRBV12-4 and TRBJ1-5; no clear D. The CDR3 loop spans 12 amino acids. The CDR3 nucleotides are TGTGGGGCGGGCGTAGGCAATCAGCCCCAGCATTTT. Residues: CGAGVGNQPQHF.

The chain couples TRBV5-6 to TRBJ2-1, with a possible D match to TRBD2 (5 bases). From germline, CDR1 is SGHDT and CDR2 YYEEEE. The length of the CDR3 is 15 residues. Between the trimmed V and J ends, which lost 2 bases and 12 bases, there was a span of 21 bases. CDR3 DNA: TGTGCCAGCAGCTTCCTAGACGGAGGTACAATGACGCAGTTCTTC. Translation: CASSFLDGGTMTQFF.

There are a few counts of this clonotype. The chain couples TRBV27 to TRBJ2-7, with a possible D match to TRBD2 (6 bases). This CDR3 has 15 amino acids. Germline CDR1 MNHEY, CDR2 SMNVEV (reference sequence). Trimming removed 7 bases from V and 5 bases from J, with 21 bases in between. The CDR3 DNA reads as TGTGCCAGCAAACCAATCGCCGGGACTCTCAACGAGCAGTACTTC. As protein: CASKPIAGTLNEQYF.

In DNA form, the CDR3 reads TGTGCCAGCAGTTACCCGACAGGGGTTTATGAAAAACTGTTTTTT. Amino acid sequence: CASSYPTGVYEKLFF. The rearrangement uses TRBV6-2 or TRBV6-3 and TRBJ1-4; TRBD1 agrees at 8 bases. CDR3 length: 15 amino acids. V lost 2 bases, J lost 6 bases, and 5 bases stayed unmatched. CDR1 is MNHEY, CDR2 SVGEGT, per germline.

In this sample, this clonotype turned up a few times. V and J are TRBV28 and TRBJ2-4, with 8 bases aligning to TRBD2. Per the germline V gene, CDR1 is MDHEN and CDR2 is SYDVKM. The CDR3 is made up of 20 amino acids. The trim removed 1 base at V and 2 bases at J, leaving 16 bases unmatched. In nucleotides, the CDR3 is TGTGCCAGCAGTTTATCCCGACATAGCGGGACTGGCCTATCCAAAAACATTCAGTACTTC. It translates to CASSLSRHSGTGLSKNIQYF.

This clonotype was detected a few times. The chain combines TRBV7-8 with TRBJ2-1, with TRBD2 identical over 11 bases. This CDR3 comprises 15 residues. Germline-derived CDR1 and CDR2 are SGHVS and FQNEAQ. V shed 5 bases and J 10 bases; nucleotides not matched to a gene: 10. The CDR3 DNA is TGTGCCAGCAGCCGTTCCGGGACTAGCGGAGTGGAGCAGTTCTTC. It yields the protein CASSRSGTSGVEQFF.

The CDR3 DNA sequence: TGTGCCAGCAGCTTACAAGGGGGCAGCTCCTACAATGAGCAGTTCTTC. Encoded protein: CASSLQGGSSYNEQFF. The chain carries TRBV7-3 and TRBJ2-1, with 7 bases lining up with TRBD1. This CDR3 has 16 amino acids. Germline CDR1 reads SGHTA; CDR2 reads FQGTGA. Trimming took 2 bases from V and 0 from J; bases not matched to a gene: 4. The whole variable domain, filled in from reference TRBV7-3 and TRBJ2-1, reads GAGVSQTPSNKVTEKGKYVELRCDPISGHTALYWYRQSLGQGPEFLIYFQGTGAADDSGLPNDRFFAVRPEGSVSTLKIQRTERGDSAVYLCASSLQGGSSYNEQFFGPGTRLTVL.

The V and J genes are TRBV7-8 and TRBJ2-1, with TRBD2 matching 8 bases. This CDR3 is built from 16 residues. Germline trimming cut 1 base from V and 6 bases from J; bases unmatched to any gene: 8. CDR1 is SGHVS and CDR2 is FQNEAQ in the germline V gene. The CDR3 bases are TGTGCCAGCAGCTTAGTGGCGGGAGGAGGGGGCAATGAGCAGTTCTTC. Translating it yields CASSLVAGGGGNEQFF.

This clonotype was counted between two and nine times. This chain connects TRBV6-1 to TRBJ1-5; 8 bases fit TRBD1. The CDR3 consists of 14 residues. Per the germline V gene, CDR1 is MNHNS and CDR2 is SASEGT. V dropped 4 bases and J dropped 7; count of bases not matched to a gene: 6. The CDR3 nucleotides read TGTGCCAGCAGTGCCAGGGGGCCAGGGCAGCCCCAGCATTTT. Residues: CASSARGPGQPQHF.

This clonotype was seen repeatedly, ten times or more. This chain connects TRBV20-1 to TRBJ2-1, with no clear D. V was clipped by 4 bases and J by 2 bases, with 0 bases between them. The CDR3 consists of 10 residues. The germline gives CDR1 DFQATT, CDR2 SNEGSKA (reference sequence). DNA for the CDR3: TGCAGTGCTACCTACAATGAGCAGTTCTTC. It yields the protein CSATYNEQFF.